These 5 T cell receptor beta chains came from one sample sequenced in a study of T cell changes during pregnancy in multiple sclerosis. Sequencing used immunoSEQ multiplex PCR; TCRdb keeps in-frame clones, though not all of them. Counted here are around 95,000 clones, 92% occurring once; the ten biggest clones make up 1.5% to 2.5%. The source material was peripheral blood, sampled after pregnancy. All receptors come from a female donor with multiple sclerosis, enrolled in a pregnancy study.

The genes are TRBV14 and TRBJ2-1, with 7 positions matching TRBD2. Losses at the gene ends were 2 bases for V and 4 bases for J; bases not matched to a gene: 11. This CDR3 contains 17 residues. Germline-derived CDR1 and CDR2 are SGHDN and FVKESK. CDR3 sequence (DNA): TGTGCCAGCAGCCAAAACTTACTAGCGATAAGATACAATGAGCAGTTCTTC. Its translation: CASSQNLLAIRYNEQFF.

The chain employs TRBV6-5 and TRBJ1-1; the D gene is possibly TRBD1 (6 bases). Deletions cut 5 bases from V and 4 bases from J, with 14 bases between. CDR3 length: 14 residues. CDR1 and CDR2 from the germline V gene are MNHEY and SVGAGI. CDR3 sequence reads: CASSPTGTGTEAFF. CDR3 bases: TGTGCCAGCAGTCCGACAGGCACCGGCACTGAAGCTTTCTTT.

V is TRBV2 and J is TRBJ1-2; D may be TRBD1 (6 bases). CDR3 length equals 13 residues. Germline V gives CDR1 SNHLY, CDR2 FYNNEI. The ends were cut back, 5 bases at V and 2 bases at J, with 9 bases in the middle. CDR3 sequence: CASSRQANYGYTF. Written as DNA, the CDR3 is TGTGCCAGCAGTAGACAGGCCAACTATGGCTACACCTTC.

V gene TRBV7-9 combines with J gene TRBJ2-5; 8 bases fit TRBD2. The J segment lost 2 bases and the V segment lost 3 bases, leaving 8 bases of the junction unmatched. Germline assignment: CDR1 SEHNR and CDR2 FQNEAQ (reference sequence). The length of the CDR3 is 16 residues. CDR3 residues: CASSFSPGGGQETQYF. The DNA of the CDR3 is TGTGCCAGCAGCTTCTCCCCCGGGGGGGGACAAGAGACCCAGTACTTC.

The chain uses TRBV6-1 and TRBJ1-5; tentative D call: TRBD1 (5 bases). The V end was cut by 0 bases, the J end by 6 bases, with 12 bases between. This CDR3 is 15 amino acids long. Germline assignment: CDR1 MNHNS and CDR2 SASEGT. The CDR3: CASSEAGGGGQPQHF. DNA of the CDR3: TGTGCCAGCAGTGAAGCGGGCGGGGGTGGTCAGCCCCAGCATTTT.